Below are 20 T cell receptor beta chains sequenced from a single sample in a study of Graves' ophthalmopathy and Graves' hyperthyroidism. The TCR beta CDR3 regions underwent amplification from RNA transcripts. A first-round RT-PCR used HTBI primers, followed by a second-round multiplex PCR. TCRdb processed the multiplex PCR reads anew with MiXCR; each CDR3 protein has one entry. The table shows 500,000 to 700,000 distinct CDR3 sequences, with 22% occurring only once. Sequenced input: peripheral blood. The receptors were gathered from a woman aged 18-30 years with stable Graves' hyperthyroidism. Some clones in this sample may be carry-over from other donors' samples.

There are a few counts of this clonotype. In DNA form, the CDR3 reads TGTGCCAGCAGCTTGGGTCCGCGCACCGGGGAGCTGTTTTTT. This translates into CASSLGPRTGELFF. The chain joins TRBV5-6 to TRBJ2-2, with D uncertain. CDR1 and CDR2 (germline): SGHDT, YYEEEE. This CDR3 spans 14 amino acids. V lost 0 bases to trimming and J lost 4 bases, with 7 bases between them.

As regards this clonotype: Sequence at one end of the junction differs from germline and may be a read error. This sequence joins TRBV27 and TRBJ2-7; 7 bases align to TRBD1. CDR3 length: 14 amino acids. CDR1 and CDR2 from the germline V gene are MNHEY and SMNVEV (reference sequence). CDR3 sequence (DNA): TGTGCCAACAGTTCCCCGGACAGGCTCTACGAGCAGTACTTC. Translating gives CANSSPDRLYEQYF.

This clonotype came up many times. The V call is TRBV11-2, the J call TRBJ1-6; 9 bases line up with TRBD1. The germline CDR1 and CDR2 sequences are SGHAT and FQNNGV. The CDR3 is 15 amino acids. The V segment lost 4 bases and the J segment 6 bases; nucleotides outside the gene matches: 4. This chain's CDR3 is CASSSQGALNSPLHF. CDR3 bases: TGTGCCAGCAGCTCACAGGGGGCGCTTAATTCACCCCTCCACTTT. The full variable domain, completed using reference TRBV11-2 and TRBJ1-6, is EAGVAQSPRYKIIEKRQSVAFWCNPISGHATLYWYQQILGQGPKLLIQFQNNGVVDDSQLPKDRFSAERLKGVDSTLKIQPAKLEDSAVYLCASSSQGALNSPLHFGNGTRLTVT.

The chain uses TRBV3-1 and TRBJ1-2; 10 bases fit TRBD1. This CDR3 is 17 amino acids long. CDR1 is LGHDT and CDR2 is YNNKEL in the germline V gene (reference sequence). Trimming cost V 4 bases and J 4 bases; bases outside gene matches: 12. The CDR3: CASSRGTGARGIYGYTF. CDR3 DNA sequence: TGTGCCAGCAGCCGTGGGACAGGGGCTCGGGGCATCTATGGCTACACCTTC.

The chain recombines TRBV27 with TRBJ2-5; 7 nucleotides align to TRBD2. V was clipped by 5 bases and J by 8 bases; unmatched bases: 11. Germline-derived CDR1 and CDR2 are MNHEY and SMNVEV (reference sequence). CDR3 size: 14 residues. The DNA for the CDR3 is TGTGCCAGCAGTAGGGGACTAACCTCCCCCACCCAGTACTTC. Residues: CASSRGLTSPTQYF.

This clonotype occurred many times. The V call is TRBV5-1, the J call TRBJ2-5; TRBD1 matches at 9 bases. Germline V gene data show CDR1 as SGHRS and CDR2 as YFSETQ. Trimming took 4 bases from V and 4 from J; bases not matched to a gene: 5. There are 14 residues in the CDR3. CDR3 loop: CASSPGTGRETQYF. The CDR3, as DNA: TGCGCCAGCAGCCCCGGGACAGGGAGAGAGACCCAGTACTTC.

This clonotype was detected ten times or more. As the CDR3 is not closed by the conserved phenylalanine or tryptophan, this likely results from a read error. The chain couples TRBV15 to TRBJ1-1; 7 bases line up with TRBD1. Germline V gene sequence: CDR1 LNHNV, CDR2 YYDKDF (reference sequence). CDR3 length equals 14 residues. V lost 1 base and J lost 8; bases outside the gene matches: 7. CDR3 residues: CATSRAGQRTEAFY. The CDR3 bases are TGTGCCACCAGCAGAGCGGGACAGAGGACAGAAGCTTTCTAT.

This clonotype was seen a handful of times. The chain carries TRBV20-1 and TRBJ1-2, with D uncertain. V lost 4 bases to trimming and J lost 3 bases, with 18 bases between them. This CDR3 region has 15 residues. Germline V gives CDR1 DFQATT, CDR2 SNEGSKA (reference sequence). The CDR3, as DNA: TGCAGTGCTAACGGTGCTACCGAGAAGCACTATGGCTACACCTTC. Its protein product is CSANGATEKHYGYTF.

This clonotype was detected many times. This chain joins TRBV2 and TRBJ1-1; D is unclear. Looked up from germline, CDR1 is SNHLY and CDR2 is FYNNEI. The CDR3 sequence is 13 residues long. Deletions cut 4 bases from V and 6 bases from J, with 12 bases between. CDR3 in amino acids: CASSAGGWAEAFF. As DNA, the CDR3 is TGTGCCAGCAGTGCAGGAGGGTGGGCTGAAGCTTTCTTT.

This clonotype was found many times. The chain uses TRBV28 and TRBJ2-5; D ambiguous. The V end lost 5 bases, the J end lost 0 bases, and 13 bases lay between the germline ends. CDR3 length equals 15 residues. Germline V gene lookup returns CDR1 MDHEN and CDR2 SYDVKM. The CDR3 here is CASSPQKIHQETQYF. The DNA of the CDR3 is TGTGCCAGCAGTCCTCAAAAGATCCACCAAGAGACCCAGTACTTC.

This clonotype was seen a handful of times. The rearrangement uses TRBV12-3 or TRBV12-4 and TRBJ1-6, with D unresolved. The V end was cut by 2 bases, the J end by 5 bases, with 7 bases between. This CDR3 is 14 amino acids long. CDR3 in amino acids: CASSLWADNSPLHF. The CDR3 DNA reads as TGTGCCAGCAGTTTATGGGCAGATAATTCACCCCTCCACTTT.

This clonotype was found many times. The rearrangement joins TRBV20-1 to TRBJ2-5; 8 bases are a match to TRBD2. After removal of 5 bases from V and 2 bases from J, the junction contained 13 bases not matched to a gene. CDR1 is DFQATT and CDR2 is SNEGSKA in the germline V gene (reference sequence). The CDR3 is made up of 16 amino acids. In DNA, the CDR3 is TGCAGTGCTGTAAAACCGACTAGCGAAATTCAAGAGACCCAGTACTTC. It translates to CSAVKPTSEIQETQYF.

This clonotype was detected ten times or more. The rearrangement uses TRBV12-3 or TRBV12-4 and TRBJ1-1, with 7 bases matching TRBD1. This CDR3 contains 12 residues. V was pared by 7 bases and J by 11 bases, with 10 bases of the junction left unmatched. As DNA, the CDR3 is TGTGCCAGCACCAACACAGGGGTACGCGCTTTCTTT. Translated: CASTNTGVRAFF.

In DNA form, the CDR3 reads TGTGCCAGCAGCACGACAGGGGAGGAAAGAGCCGGGGAGCTGTTTTTT. Amino acid sequence: CASSTTGEERAGELFF. The chain carries TRBV12-3 or TRBV12-4 and TRBJ2-2, with 8 bases matching TRBD1. This CDR3 contains 16 residues. Trimming removed 6 bases from V and 6 bases from J; junction bases left unmatched: 12.

This clonotype has a handful of counts. The genes are TRBV9 and TRBJ2-7; 10 bases map to TRBD2. V lost 3 bases and J lost 2; bases outside the gene matches: 11. Germline V gene data show CDR1 as SGDLS and CDR2 as YYNGEE. The CDR3 contains 17 residues. The CDR3 coding sequence is TGTGCCAGCAGCGGGGGCCCCCTAGCGGGAGACCCCTACGAGCAGTACTTC. Encoded protein: CASSGGPLAGDPYEQYF.

V usage is TRBV19 and J usage is TRBJ2-7; D possibly corresponds to TRBD1 (6 bases). The V end lost 5 bases, the J end lost 4 bases, and 12 bases lay between the germline ends. Germline V lookup: CDR1 LNHDA, CDR2 SQIVND (reference sequence). This CDR3 contains 13 residues. CDR3 in amino acids: CASSPYRAYEQYF. The CDR3 nucleotides read TGTGCCAGTAGTCCATACAGGGCGTACGAGCAGTACTTC.

This chain connects TRBV20-1 to TRBJ2-7; TRBD1 matches 8 bases. The germline gives CDR1 DFQATT, CDR2 SNEGSKA (reference sequence). Unmatched junction bases numbered 5, after V lost 4 bases and J lost 0 bases. The CDR3 has 14 amino acids. The DNA for the CDR3 is TGCAGTGCTAACACCGGACAGGGCTCCTACGAGCAGTACTTC. Translating it yields CSANTGQGSYEQYF.

The chain carries TRBV6-1 and TRBJ2-2; 8 bases match TRBD1. This CDR3 region has 13 residues. Germline-derived CDR1 and CDR2 are MNHNS and SASEGT. V lost 10 bases and J lost 7; bases outside the gene matches: 8. The CDR3 coding sequence is TGTGCCACCCTACAGGGGGTTGGCGGGGAGCTGTTTTTT. Translated: CATLQGVGGELFF.

In this sample, this clonotype turned up many times. J is TRBJ1-1 and V is TRBV12-3 or TRBV12-4; 8 nucleotides match TRBD1. There are 14 residues in the CDR3. The junction had 5 bases not matched to a gene; V was cut back by 7 bases and J by 1 base. CDR3 sequence reads: CASTRQGKNTEAFF. Here the CDR3 DNA reads TGTGCCAGCACCAGACAGGGGAAGAACACTGAAGCTTTCTTT.

This clonotype was detected many times. The V and J genes are TRBV12-3 or TRBV12-4 and TRBJ1-5; 7 bases are shared with TRBD1. The CDR3 consists of 14 residues. Trimming cost V 7 bases and J 3 bases; bases outside gene matches: 6. The CDR3 nucleotides are TGTGCCAGCACCCGACAGGGTACCAATCAGCCCCAGCATTTT. This sequence encodes CASTRQGTNQPQHF.